The 17 T cell receptor beta chains presented below share a single source sample, sequenced in a study of T cell repertoires in cytomegalovirus infection. No cognate antigen is known for these TCRs. TCRdb reprocessed the reads via MiXCR and lists one record per CDR3 protein. Of approximately 220,000 distinct CDR3 sequences listed, roughly two fifths were seen once; the top ten hold roughly three fifths. Sample: CD8+ T cells from cultured PBMCs, taken from culture after CMV antigen stimulation. These receptors came from a human donor in good health (CMV status not recorded). Some clones in this sample may be carry-over from other donors' samples.

This clonotype was found a few times. The chain is built from TRBV28 and TRBJ1-2; weak D call: TRBD1 (5 bases). Germline V gives CDR1 MDHEN, CDR2 SYDVKM. Trimming stripped 6 bases from V and 5 bases from J, with 10 bases between. This CDR3 is 12 amino acids long. CDR3 residues: CASRGVRYGYTF. DNA for the CDR3: TGTGCCAGCAGGGGGGTACGTTATGGCTACACCTTC.

This clonotype has only a few counts. The chain carries TRBV12-3 or TRBV12-4 and TRBJ1-1; no reliable D call. With 7 bases removed from V and 4 bases from J, the gap between germline ends came to 16 bases. This CDR3 contains 14 residues. DNA for the CDR3: TGTGCCAGCACCGCTGGTCTCTCAGTCACTGAAGCTTTCTTT. The encoded protein is CASTAGLSVTEAFF.

This clonotype was seen only a few times. This chain links TRBV7-8 with TRBJ2-1; no clear D. Per germline, CDR1 SGHVS and CDR2 FQNEAQ. This CDR3 is built from 16 residues. Trimming shortened V by 4 bases and J by 6 bases, and 19 bases separated the two germline ends. The CDR3 DNA follows: TGTGCCAGCAGCTCTAAAACGGGTTACCCCATCAATGAGCAGTTCTTC. It encodes CASSSKTGYPINEQFF.

This clonotype was detected only a few times. CDR3 residues: CASSQDPGQEGNIQYF. DNA of the CDR3: TGTGCCAGCAGCCAGGACCCGGGACAAGAGGGAAACATTCAGTACTTC. The chain combines TRBV6-5 with TRBJ2-4; D perhaps matches TRBD1 (6 bases). Germline CDR1 is MNHEY and CDR2 is SVGAGI. Trimming removed 6 bases at V and 6 bases at J, with 21 bases between. The length of the CDR3 is 16 residues.

Ten or more counts support this clonotype. The V and J genes are TRBV5-5 and TRBJ2-7; maybe TRBD2 (6 bases). The germline CDR1 and CDR2 sequences are SGHKS and YYEKEE (reference sequence). The CDR3 is made up of 15 amino acids. V shed 2 bases and J shed 6 bases, with 18 bases lying between them. CDR3 bases: TGTGCCAGCAGCTTAAATCGGCAGGAGGGTCGCGAGCAGTACTTC. Translating it yields CASSLNRQEGREQYF.

The chain joins TRBV10-2 to TRBJ2-7; D is unresolved. Germline-derived CDR1 and CDR2 are WSHSY and SAAADI. V lost 7 bases and J 6 bases, leaving 13 bases between the germline ends. This CDR3 has 12 amino acids. The CDR3 sequence: CASTDLGGEQYF. In DNA, the CDR3 is TGCGCCAGCACCGACTTAGGTGGCGAGCAGTACTTC.

This clonotype was observed a handful of times. The rearrangement uses TRBV11-2 and TRBJ2-1, with 13 bases identical to TRBD2. V lost 7 bases, J lost 3 bases, and 9 bases stayed unmatched. Germline values: CDR1 SGHAT, CDR2 FQNNGV. The CDR3 runs to 17 residues. The CDR3 region is CASKRTSGSPFYNEQFF. The CDR3 DNA is TGTGCCAGCAAGCGGACTAGCGGGAGTCCTTTCTACAATGAGCAGTTCTTC.

The rearrangement joins TRBV28 to TRBJ2-6, with D unresolved. CDR3 size: 15 residues. V was cut by 3 bases and J by 0 bases, with 6 bases left in between. Germline lookup yields CDR1 MDHEN and CDR2 SYDVKM. The CDR3 bases are TGTGCCAGCAGTTTTCGGCTCTCTGGGGCCAACGTCCTGACTTTC. Translating gives CASSFRLSGANVLTF.

This clonotype has a handful of counts. This chain links TRBV4-1 with TRBJ1-4; D unclear. Trimming pared 4 bases from V and 3 bases from J, leaving 9 bases between. The germline CDR1 and CDR2 sequences are MGHRA and YSYEKL. The length of the CDR3 is 14 residues. CDR3 sequence (DNA): TGCGCCAGCAGCCCTGGAATGTCTAATGAAAAACTGTTTTTT. Translating gives CASSPGMSNEKLFF.

This clonotype was observed at least ten times. V usage is TRBV5-4 and J usage is TRBJ2-1, with 11 bases that match TRBD2. Trimming removed 0 bases from V and 5 bases from J; junction bases left unmatched: 7. The CDR3 has 17 amino acids. Looked up from germline, CDR1 is SGHNT and CDR2 is YYREEE (reference sequence). The CDR3 here is CASSLEHGTSGNNEQFF. Written as DNA, the CDR3 is TGTGCCAGCAGCTTGGAACACGGGACTAGCGGAAACAATGAGCAGTTCTTC.

This clonotype has a handful of counts. J is TRBJ1-2 and V is TRBV7-8, with a possible D match to TRBD1 (5 bases). Trimming took off 6 bases at V and 4 bases at J, with 18 bases between the two ends. Germline CDR1 and CDR2: SGHVS and FQNEAQ. The CDR3 sequence is 15 residues long. The CDR3 spells CASSLYQGGLYGYTF. CDR3 bases: TGTGCCAGCAGTTTGTATCAGGGAGGTCTCTATGGCTACACCTTC.

In its sample, this clonotype was seen a few times. V gene TRBV9 combines with J gene TRBJ2-1; D call uncertain. V lost 4 bases and J lost 10, with 12 bases in between. Germline V gene sequence: CDR1 SGDLS, CDR2 YYNGEE. CDR3 length: 12 residues. Here the CDR3 DNA reads TGTGCCAGCAGCCCAAAAGGGTTCGAGCAGTTCTTC. Its protein is CASSPKGFEQFF.

This clonotype was seen only a few times. The V call is TRBV7-9, the J call TRBJ2-7; D ambiguous. Germline CDR1 SEHNR, CDR2 FQNEAQ (reference sequence). The CDR3 length is 13 residues. With 5 bases removed from V and 2 bases from J, the gap between germline ends came to 10 bases. The CDR3 sequence is CASSPEGTYEQYF. The CDR3 region has the DNA TGTGCCAGCAGCCCCGAAGGGACCTACGAGCAGTACTTC.

This clonotype occurred a few times. This chain connects TRBV6-5 to TRBJ2-7; D call uncertain. Trimming took 0 bases from V and 7 from J, leaving 13 bases between them. The CDR3 loop spans 14 amino acids. Germline V CDR1 and CDR2: MNHEY, SVGAGI. The CDR3 coding sequence is TGTGCCAGCAGTTACTCGTATCCCTCAAAAGAGCAGTACTTC. It is translated as CASSYSYPSKEQYF.

The gene calls are TRBV6-1 and TRBJ2-5; 7 bases fit TRBD2. V lost 2 bases and J lost 5; bases outside the gene matches: 8. The CDR3 spans 15 residues. Germline CDR1 is MNHNS and CDR2 is SASEGT. The CDR3 bases are TGTGCCAGCAGTGAAAGTAAAGGGCGGGGGGAGACCCAGTACTTC. It specifies CASSESKGRGETQYF.

The chain uses TRBV30 and TRBJ1-1; 7 nucleotides align to TRBD1. V dropped 4 bases and J dropped 1; count of bases not matched to a gene: 3. In germline, CDR1 is GTSNPN, CDR2 SVGIG (reference sequence). The CDR3 totals 13 residues. In DNA form, the CDR3 reads TGTGCCTGGAACAGGGGAACGAACACTGAAGCTTTCTTT. It is translated as CAWNRGTNTEAFF. The entire variable domain, with the rest obtained from reference TRBV30 and TRBJ1-1, is as follows: SQTIHQWPATLVQPVGSPLSLECTVEGTSNPNLYWYRQAAGRGLQLLFYSVGIGQISSEVPQNLSASRPQDRQFILSSKKLLLSDSGFYLCAWNRGTNTEAFFGQGTRLTVV.

The rearrangement joins TRBV28 to TRBJ2-7; 7 bases are shared with TRBD2. Germline CDR1 MDHEN, CDR2 SYDVKM. Unmatched junction bases numbered 3, after V lost 1 base and J lost 0 bases. This CDR3 comprises 15 residues. CDR3 amino acids: CASSLFGRISYEQYF. CDR3 sequence (DNA): TGTGCCAGCAGTTTATTCGGGAGGATCTCCTACGAGCAGTACTTC.